This T cell receptor beta chain was obtained from a study of blood T cell repertoires in COVID-19. Background on the study: Acute and convalescent COVID-19 specimens originated in the United States, Italy and Spain.

The repertoire was sequenced with immunoSEQ multiplex PCR; TCRdb's copy has only in-frame clones and lacks some. This sample has fewer than 250,000 clones, with around 81% found just once. This CDR3 comprises 16 residues. Germline V lookup: CDR1 SGHNT, CDR2 YENEEA. Trimming removed 1 base from V and 10 bases from J, with 17 bases in between. Sequencing was carried out using peripheral blood. The source of this sequence is a woman aged 55-70 years with active or convalescent COVID-19. The J gene is TRBJ1-6, the V gene TRBV11-3; D is unclear. This CDR3 reads CASSLAPGERYSPLHF. CDR3 DNA: TGTGCCAGCAGCTTAGCCCCGGGTGAGAGGTACTCACCCCTCCACTTT.